The sequence of this T cell receptor beta chain was determined in a study of cytomegalovirus exposure and HLA in healthy donors. The PCR had 60 Vbeta and 13 Jbeta primers. Clones were sequenced by immunoSEQ multiplex PCR, and TCRdb holds only the in-frame ones, with some missing. The table includes about 160,000 clones, 80% to 85% detected once. Points from the study as a whole: Sequence variants that were highly shared formed a cluster that was likely a sequencing artifact. Earlier analysis yielded a pattern in which most TCR beta V segments were productive about 87% or about 30% of the time. Most CMV-associated TCR beta chains appeared HLA-restricted in a later analysis.

Worth noting for this clone: Its antigen is not known.

The CDR3 spans 14 residues. Looked up from germline, CDR1 is SGHDT and CDR2 is YYEEEE. Trimming removed 2 bases at V and 0 bases at J, with 8 bases between. Sequencing used PBMCs. This chain uses TRBV5-6 with TRBJ1-2; D is uncertain. This sequence was found in a man in his late teens or twenties in good health and CMV-seronegative. CDR3 in amino acids: CASSFSNSNYGYTF. The CDR3 bases are TGTGCCAGCAGCTTTTCAAACTCTAACTATGGCTACACCTTC.